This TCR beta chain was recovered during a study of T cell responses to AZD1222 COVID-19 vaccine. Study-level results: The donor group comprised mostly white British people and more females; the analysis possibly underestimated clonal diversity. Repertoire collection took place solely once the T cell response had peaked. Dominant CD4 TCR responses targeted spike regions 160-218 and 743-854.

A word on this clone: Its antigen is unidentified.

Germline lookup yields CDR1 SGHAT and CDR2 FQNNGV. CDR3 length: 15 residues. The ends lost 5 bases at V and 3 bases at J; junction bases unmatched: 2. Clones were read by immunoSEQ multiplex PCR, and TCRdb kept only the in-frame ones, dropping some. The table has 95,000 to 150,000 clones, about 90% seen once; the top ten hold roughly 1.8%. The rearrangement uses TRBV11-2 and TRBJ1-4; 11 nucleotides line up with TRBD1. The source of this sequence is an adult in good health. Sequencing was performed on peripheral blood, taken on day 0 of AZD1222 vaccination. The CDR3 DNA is TGTGCCAGCAGCCCGGGACAGGGGGCTAATGAAAAACTGTTTTTT. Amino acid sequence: CASSPGQGANEKLFF.